Each of the 9 T cell receptor beta chains below was sequenced from the same sample in a study of blood T cell repertoires in COVID-19. The protocol was immunoSEQ multiplex PCR, while the TCRdb copy is restricted to in-frame clones and leaves out a portion. The sample consists of about 140,000 clones, more than 60% of them appearing once. Sequencing was done on a sample of peripheral blood. The source is a man aged 45 to 65 with acute or convalescent COVID-19.

The chain carries TRBV7-6 and TRBJ2-1; maybe TRBD1 (6 bases). The CDR3 sequence is 14 residues long. Trimming left V 5 bases short and J 6 bases short, with 14 bases between. Germline CDR1 and CDR2: SGHVS and FNYEAQ. The DNA for the CDR3 is TGTGCCAGCAGCGAACAGGGTACGAGCAATGAGCAGTTCTTC. This codes for CASSEQGTSNEQFF.

The V call is TRBV9, the J call TRBJ2-7, with D possibly matching TRBD1 (6 bases). CDR1 is SGDLS and CDR2 is YYNGEE in the germline V gene. Trimming took off 4 bases at V and 0 bases at J, with 8 bases between the two ends. The CDR3 is made up of 13 amino acids. The CDR3 sequence is CASSPRGSYEQYF. DNA of the CDR3: TGTGCCAGCAGCCCCAGGGGCTCCTACGAGCAGTACTTC.

This clone ranks as medium-sized. This sequence joins TRBV12-3 or TRBV12-4 and TRBJ1-4, with a possible D match to TRBD1 (5 bases). V dropped 3 bases and J dropped 6 bases, with 8 bases sitting between them. This CDR3 is 13 amino acids long. As DNA, the CDR3 is TGTGCCAGCAGTTTTCGGGGGGATGAAAAACTGTTTTTT. It specifies CASSFRGDEKLFF.

This rearrangement joins TRBV6-5 to TRBJ1-2, with D possibly matching TRBD1 (5 bases). The CDR3 spans 11 residues. The germline V and J ends were trimmed by 6 bases and 11 bases, with 13 bases remaining between them. Germline values: CDR1 MNHEY, CDR2 SVGAGI. CDR3 sequence (DNA): TGTGCCAGCAGGGGAGGGGTCCGTTACACCTTC. Its translation: CASRGGVRYTF.

The chain links TRBV4-1 to TRBJ2-3, with D maybe TRBD2 (6 bases). V lost 4 bases and J lost 3, with 14 bases in between. This CDR3 spans 15 amino acids. Germline CDR1 reads MGHRA; CDR2 reads YSYEKL. Here the CDR3 reads CASSRTGVTTDTQYF. CDR3 nucleotides: TGCGCCAGCAGCCGCACGGGGGTTACGACAGATACGCAGTATTTT.

The chain carries TRBV29-1 and TRBJ1-2; 7 nucleotides agree with TRBD1. This CDR3 is built from 12 residues. V gave up 2 bases and J gave up 3 bases; unmatched junction bases: 0. Germline V lookup: CDR1 SQVTM, CDR2 ANQGSEA. CDR3 nucleotide sequence: TGCAGCGTTGAAACAGGGGACTATGGCTACACCTTC. This encodes CSVETGDYGYTF.

This chain joins TRBV11-2 and TRBJ2-1; TRBD1 agrees at 9 bases. J was trimmed by 8 bases and V by 3 bases; bases with no gene match: 8. CDR1 is SGHAT, CDR2 FQNNGV, per germline. The CDR3 extends over 15 amino acids. As DNA, the CDR3 is TGTGCCAGCAGCTTCCTAACAGGGGGCATTGATGAGCAGTTCTTC. Protein: CASSFLTGGIDEQFF.

The chain couples TRBV2 to TRBJ1-4, with 11 bases fitting TRBD1. CDR1 and CDR2 (germline): SNHLY, FYNNEI. The CDR3 has 20 amino acids. Trimming removed 1 base from V and 0 bases from J; junction bases left unmatched: 10. The CDR3 DNA follows: TGTGCCAGCAGTGAAGGAGGGACTTGGGGACAGGGGGCAACTAATGAAAAACTGTTTTTT. It is translated as CASSEGGTWGQGATNEKLFF.

The J gene is TRBJ1-3, the V gene TRBV15; 7 bases map to TRBD1. Germline assignment: CDR1 LNHNV and CDR2 YYDKDF (reference sequence). This CDR3 is built from 14 residues. The V and J ends lost 5 bases and 1 base, in that order; junction bases with no gene match: 2. The CDR3 DNA follows: TGTGCCACCAGCCCGGGACAGTCTGGAAACACCATATATTTT. Translation: CATSPGQSGNTIYF.